This T cell receptor (beta chain) was found in a study of CD8 T cells in Susac syndrome. Study details: The sequenced Susac syndrome patients included about six who had clinically active disease and eight or nine who were in remission.

V lost 2 bases to trimming and J lost 6 bases, with 16 bases between them. CDR3 size: 16 residues. With random hexamers, about 0.45 to 1 ug RNA was reverse transcribed. Amplification of TCR beta CDR3 by immunoSEQ multiplex PCR spanned 54 Vbeta and 13 Jbeta. TCRdb passed the immunoSEQ multiplex PCR reads through MiXCR, listing each CDR3 protein once. Here the sample spans about 100,000 distinct CDR3 sequences, about 96% being singletons. The V call is TRBV23-1, the J call TRBJ2-2, with D possibly being TRBD2 (7 bases). TRBV23-1 is assigned to the ORF class and has an uncertain function. Sequenced input: CD8+ T cells from PBMCs. The source of this sequence is a human donor with Susac syndrome. The CDR3 is CASSQGGAHLSGELFF. The CDR3 DNA reads TGCGCCAGCAGTCAAGGGGGGGCGCATTTGTCCGGGGAGCTGTTTTTT.